Below are 3 T cell receptor beta chains sequenced from a single sample in a study of T cell repertoires in cytomegalovirus infection. Using its own MiXCR run on the reads, TCRdb lists one record per CDR3 protein. The sample yields some 920,000 distinct CDR3 sequences, approximately 31% seen once. For these TCRs, the target antigens are not known. The sample here was cultured CD8+ T cells from PBMCs, taken from culture after CMV antigen stimulation. All receptors come from a human donor in good health (CMV status not recorded). Some clones in this sample may be carry-over from other donors' samples.

To note about this clonotype: A much bigger clone sits one base away, suggesting this may be a read error. This rearrangement joins TRBV7-6 to TRBJ2-1; D might be TRBD2 (6 bases). The CDR3 is made up of 13 amino acids. Germline V gene sequence: CDR1 SGHVS, CDR2 FNYEAQ. CDR3 in amino acids: CVSSLQRANEQFF. CDR3 DNA sequence: TGTGTCAGCAGCTTGCAGCGGGCTAATGAGCAGTTCTTC.

The genes are TRBV12-3 or TRBV12-4 and TRBJ2-1, with 8 bases fitting TRBD2. Losses at the gene ends were 5 bases for V and 6 bases for J; bases not matched to a gene: 12. The CDR3 contains 16 residues. Written as DNA, the CDR3 is TGTGCCAGCAGTCCCCCGACAGCGGGGGAAGTCAATGAGCAGTTCTTC. Protein sequence: CASSPPTAGEVNEQFF.

The chain carries TRBV4-1 and TRBJ1-5, with D unresolved. CDR3 length: 15 residues. CDR1 is MGHRA and CDR2 is YSYEKL in the germline V gene. V lost 1 base, J lost 6 bases, and 13 bases lay in between. The CDR3 nucleotides read TGCGCCAGCAGCCAAGCCCCTCTAGGAAGTCAGCCCCAGCATTTT. It specifies CASSQAPLGSQPQHF.